This TCR beta chain was sequenced in a study of blood T cell repertoires in COVID-19. Study details: Spain, Italy and the United States supplied samples that represented acute and convalescent COVID-19. T cells, B-cell-depleted T cells, or PBMCs provided the cDNA or gDNA that served as material.

Assay used: immunoSEQ multiplex PCR; TCRdb lists only in-frame clones, some missing. This table has some 160,000 clones, 89% appearing once. The length of the CDR3 is 12 residues. V lost 6 bases and J lost 3, with 6 bases in between. This chain joins TRBV12-3 or TRBV12-4 and TRBJ2-1; D might be TRBD2 (5 bases). This receptor was taken from a man between 60 and 75 years old with acute or convalescent COVID-19. Sample: peripheral blood. CDR3 protein: CASSRDYNEQFF. Here the CDR3 DNA reads TGTGCCAGCAGCCGGGACTACAATGAGCAGTTCTTC.